The next 20 T cell receptor beta chains were all read from a single sample in a study of blood T cell repertoires in COVID-19. This table comes from immunoSEQ multiplex PCR, and its TCRdb copy is limited to in-frame clones, with some not included. The sample has 80,000 or so clones, around 86% seen once; the top ten hold around 43%. Source material: peripheral blood. The receptors were gathered from an elderly man with acute or convalescent COVID-19.

The chain has TRBV10-3 and TRBJ2-6; unclear D gene. The germline V gene encodes CDR1 ENHRY and CDR2 SYGVKD. CDR3 length equals 15 residues. This chain's CDR3 is CATMGAPSGANVLTF. In DNA, the CDR3 is TGTGCTACCATGGGCGCGCCCTCTGGGGCCAACGTCCTGACTTTC.

V usage is TRBV5-6 and J usage is TRBJ2-5; D is possibly TRBD1 (6 bases). The V end lost 4 bases, the J end lost 1 base, and 11 bases lay between the germline ends. The CDR3 is made up of 14 amino acids. Germline loops: CDR1 SGHDT, CDR2 YYEEEE. In nucleotides, the CDR3 is TGTGCCAGCAGCCCCGGACAGCTCCAAGAGACCCAGTACTTC. Translation gives CASSPGQLQETQYF.

V and J are TRBV10-2 and TRBJ1-4, with 10 bases that match TRBD1. This CDR3 is built from 16 residues. CDR1 is WSHSY, CDR2 SAAADI, per germline. V gave up 4 bases and J gave up 7 bases; unmatched junction bases: 9. The CDR3 nucleotides read TGCGCCAGCAGTGCTGTGACAGGGGGCTTCGGTGAAAAACTGTTTTTT. This translates into CASSAVTGGFGEKLFF.

The chain carries TRBV29-1 and TRBJ2-7; D unclear. Germline V gene lookup returns CDR1 SQVTM and CDR2 ANQGSEA. V gave up 4 bases and J gave up 0 bases, with 13 bases separating them. The CDR3 sequence is 14 residues long. This chain's CDR3 is CSVAGGSSSYEQYF. In DNA form, the CDR3 reads TGCAGCGTTGCTGGCGGCAGTAGCTCCTACGAGCAGTACTTC.

The chain recombines TRBV5-1 with TRBJ1-1; 8 bases fit TRBD1. CDR1 SGHRS and CDR2 YFSETQ come from the germline V gene. J lost 4 bases, V lost 0 bases, and 5 bases had no gene match. This CDR3 comprises 15 residues. The CDR3 reads CASSLGTGRATEAFF. The CDR3 DNA is TGCGCCAGCAGCTTGGGGACAGGGAGGGCCACTGAAGCTTTCTTT.

V and J are TRBV6-5 and TRBJ1-5, with TRBD1 matching over 7 bases. V was pared by 5 bases and J by 0 bases, with 4 bases of the junction left unmatched. Germline values: CDR1 MNHEY, CDR2 SVGAGI. The CDR3 contains 15 residues. CDR3 bases: TGTGCCAGCAGTCCAGGGGGAATTAGCAATCAGCCCCAGCATTTT. Its protein product is CASSPGGISNQPQHF.

The rearrangement uses TRBV10-3 and TRBJ2-1, with TRBD2 identical over 16 bases. CDR1 ENHRY and CDR2 SYGVKD come from the germline V gene. This CDR3 is 16 amino acids long. Trimming removed 6 bases from V and 5 bases from J; junction bases left unmatched: 4. CDR3 sequence (DNA): TGTGCCATCAGGGGGGGACTAGCGGGAGGGGACAATGAGCAGTTCTTC. Translating gives CAIRGGLAGGDNEQFF.

This sequence joins TRBV19 and TRBJ2-4; 9 nucleotides agree with TRBD2. Germline V gene lookup returns CDR1 LNHDA and CDR2 SQIVND (reference sequence). Trimming removed 9 bases from V and 4 bases from J; junction bases left unmatched: 7. This CDR3 contains 14 residues. The DNA for the CDR3 is TGTGCCAGCCGGCGGGAGGGGAGTAAAAACATTCAGTACTTC. Translated: CASRREGSKNIQYF.

The chain carries TRBV3-1 (or the pseudogene TRBV3-2) and TRBJ2-2, with TRBD2 identical over 14 bases. This CDR3 is built from 19 residues. Trimming cost V 5 bases and J 6 bases; bases outside gene matches: 14. Per the germline V gene, CDR1 is LGHDT and CDR2 is YNNKEL (reference sequence). The CDR3 nucleotides are TGTGCCAGCAGCGATATGACTAGCGGGAGGGCGGATCCCGCCGGGGAGCTGTTTTTT. This gives the protein CASSDMTSGRADPAGELFF.

The genes are TRBV27 and TRBJ2-3; TRBD2 matches 8 bases. This CDR3 has 16 residues. Per the germline V gene, CDR1 is MNHEY and CDR2 is SMNVEV (reference sequence). Germline trimming cut 5 bases from V and 2 bases from J; bases unmatched to any gene: 9. CDR3 sequence: CASSPIKRGFTDTQYF. CDR3 nucleotides: TGTGCCAGCAGTCCTATAAAGCGGGGGTTCACAGATACGCAGTATTTT.

In its sample, this clone was seen a few times. The chain joins TRBV28 to TRBJ1-6, with unresolved D. The germline V and J ends were trimmed by 5 bases and 0 bases, with 11 bases remaining between them. CDR3 size: 16 residues. The V gene's germline CDR1 is MDHEN and CDR2 SYDVKM. CDR3 region: CASSQYLSSYNSPLHF. The CDR3 DNA is TGTGCCAGCAGTCAATATTTGAGCTCCTATAATTCACCCCTCCACTTT.

The chain joins TRBV6-5 to TRBJ2-1; TRBD2 matches 14 bases. CDR1 and CDR2 (germline): MNHEY, SVGAGI. Germline trimming cut 5 bases from V and 7 bases from J; bases unmatched to any gene: 4. The CDR3 totals 15 residues. CDR3 DNA: TGTGCCAGCAGTCGACTAGCGGGAGGGAATAATGAGCAGTTCTTC. Protein: CASSRLAGGNNEQFF.

The V call is TRBV28, the J call TRBJ1-6; D gene unclear. CDR3 length: 15 amino acids. Per the germline V gene, CDR1 is MDHEN and CDR2 is SYDVKM. V lost 0 bases to trimming and J lost 8 bases, with 11 bases between them. In nucleotides, the CDR3 is TGTGCCAGCAGTTTATGGAGAGGAATGGATTCACCCCTCCACTTT. Its translation is CASSLWRGMDSPLHF.

The chain links TRBV5-4 to TRBJ2-7; 11 bases agree with TRBD2. The junction had 7 bases not matched to a gene; V was cut back by 3 bases and J by 5 bases. The CDR3 length is 15 residues. Germline V gives CDR1 SGHNT, CDR2 YYREEE (reference sequence). CDR3 nucleotide sequence: TGTGCCAGCAGCTCGACTAGCGGGAAGACTAACGAGCAGTACTTC. Protein sequence: CASSSTSGKTNEQYF. Complete variable domain (other parts from reference TRBV5-4 and TRBJ2-7): ETGVTQSPTHLIKTRGQQVTLRCSSQSGHNTVSWYQQALGQGPQFIFQYYREEENGRGNFPPRFSGLQFPNYSSELNVNALELDDSALYLCASSSTSGKTNEQYFGPGTRLTVT.

The V and J genes are TRBV18 and TRBJ1-2, with 10 bases matching TRBD1. The V gene's germline CDR1 is KGHSH and CDR2 LQKENI. Trimming at V came to 4 bases and at J to 4 bases, leaving 12 bases not matched to a gene. The CDR3 loop spans 17 amino acids. The CDR3 sequence is CASSRDRGGHLAYGYTF. The CDR3 DNA is TGTGCCAGCTCACGGGACAGGGGAGGTCACTTAGCCTATGGCTACACCTTC.

The rearrangement uses TRBV7-2 and TRBJ1-5; D remains ambiguous. Germline CDR1 SGHTA, CDR2 FQGNSA. V lost 6 bases and J 5 bases, leaving 11 bases between the germline ends. The CDR3 totals 13 residues. CDR3 sequence: CASSPIRDQPQHF. The DNA of the CDR3 is TGTGCCAGCAGTCCCATCCGAGATCAGCCCCAGCATTTT.

The chain couples TRBV28 to TRBJ1-5; D is ambiguous. The germline gives CDR1 MDHEN, CDR2 SYDVKM. Trimming cost V 6 bases and J 2 bases, with 11 bases left between them. This CDR3 spans 14 amino acids. The CDR3 nucleotides read TGTGCCAGCAGCCCGTTTTTTGGCAATCAGCCCCAGCATTTT. Protein: CASSPFFGNQPQHF.

The table lists this clone with a count of one. The V gene is TRBV5-1, the J gene TRBJ2-1, with D possibly being TRBD1 (7 bases). V lost 2 bases and J 1 base, leaving 25 bases between the germline ends. This CDR3 is built from 20 residues. Per the germline V gene, CDR1 is SGHRS and CDR2 is YFSETQ. In DNA form, the CDR3 reads TGCGCCAGCAGCTTCAGGAAGGGGGCGTCGGGGGCGAGATCCTACAATGAGCAGTTCTTC. Protein sequence: CASSFRKGASGARSYNEQFF.

The chain has TRBV7-2 and TRBJ1-1; tentatively, D is TRBD1 (5 bases). Trimming pared 4 bases from V and 1 base from J, leaving 22 bases between. This CDR3 is built from 18 residues. Germline V lookup: CDR1 SGHTA, CDR2 FQGNSA. The CDR3 nucleotides are TGTGCCAGCAGCTCACCGCCTGGGGCCCCCGGTAAGAACACTGAAGCTTTCTTT. It codes for CASSSPPGAPGKNTEAFF.

The chain recombines TRBV6-5 with TRBJ2-7; D may be TRBD1 (6 bases). The germline CDR1 and CDR2 sequences are MNHEY and SVGAGI. The length of the CDR3 is 14 residues. V lost 2 bases to trimming and J lost 6 bases, with 14 bases between them. CDR3: CASSYRQVKGEQYF. In DNA, the CDR3 is TGTGCCAGCAGTTACAGACAGGTGAAGGGCGAGCAGTACTTC.